The entry below gives a single T cell receptor beta chain sequence along with its context. The antigen it binds to is not known. No qualities accompany the bases; no much larger clone lies one base away. The data derive from a study of shared clonotypes between healthy human individuals (dated by TCRdb to between 2020 and 2021). As for the study more broadly: The cohort included three men and a couple of women between 18 and 49 years of age. Per donor, three plates each were used for CD4 naive and CD4 memory, two for CD8 naive, and one for CD8 memory. To estimate repertoire size and how much clonotypes are shared between individuals, the study performed deep sequencing of blood TCR repertoires from a few healthy adults. Different laboratories and diverse techniques were used to prepare libraries and sequence TCR repertoires, to increase sequencing depth and limit assay-specific biases. Between about 0.85 and 9.5 billion PBMCs per donor were obtained by leukapheresis. Overall study outcomes, separate from this receptor: The small number of donors limited the genetic and exposure-history diversity represented. Across four donors, around 5.4% of naive CD4, roughly 3.3% of naive CD8, 2.3% of memory CD4, and approximately 0.4% of memory CD8 clonotypes were shared. Naive subsets generally had larger estimated clonotype richness than memory subsets did. Pairwise subsampling indicated that sequencing depth was expected to affect the degree of clonotype sharing among donors. Sampling was restricted to blood, and TCR repertoires in tissues likely differ from the TCR repertoires found in blood. Compared with non-shared clonotypes, clonotypes shared by all four sorted-subset donors had higher generation probabilities. Rarefaction of sorted-subset datasets indicated incomplete sequencing despite the large sequencing depth.

CD8 naive samples consisted of CD45RO-negative cells that were positively selected for CCR7, yielding a CD45RA+CCR7+ population without TemRA cells. Healthy HIV-negative adults with no recently reported acute infections or vaccinations were included as donors. Every donor was a Caucasian adult living in Nashville, Tennessee, USA. After blood collection by leukapheresis, PBMCs were isolated using Ficoll-Histopaque density gradient centrifugation and then cryopreserved in the vapor phase of liquid nitrogen. Purity and quantity of every magnetically sorted T cell population were checked by analytical flow cytometry. Genomic DNA was isolated from each sorted fraction and quantified by UV absorbance on a Nanodrop 2000c. Using the deep immunoSEQ assay, multiplex PCR amplified TCR CDR3 regions from genomic DNA. Extracted genomic DNA from each cell subset was spread evenly across all wells of several immunoSEQ 96-well plates, with each plate serving as a replicate. Each replicate PCR for sorted subsets received roughly 200 ng genomic DNA, equal to roughly 30,000 T cell genomes. Purified libraries were measured with a Qubit 3.0 fluorometer, size-checked on a Bioanalyzer 2100, and measured again with the KAPA Library Quantification kit. Every immunoSEQ 96-well plate was sequenced on a dedicated single-read 150-cycle Illumina NextSeq 550 flow cell. As for how the authors treated the data: Because the immunoSEQ output held only junctional sequences and lacked quality scores, the filtering could not match the filtering applied to full-length reads. To assign V/J genes and CDR3, sequences were annotated using PyIR, a Python wrapper for IgBLAST v1.9, with IMGT germline references. Reads with weak V/J assignments (E-value above 1e-6), missing CDR3, stop codons, out-of-frame junctions, or ambiguous translated residues were removed. V3J clonotypes were defined as sequences sharing the same inferred V gene, J gene, and CDR3 amino acid sequence. To compute the percentage overlap between repertoires, the number of shared unique clonotypes was divided by the size of the smaller repertoire. Richness of each repertoire was evaluated using RTK rarefaction, the Chao1 estimator, and Recon v2.1 estimates of unobserved clonotypes. OLGA was used to compute generation probabilities for all TCRbeta clonotypes that the gDNA method yielded from a handful of donors. TCRdb provides this immuneACCESS table in a form limited to in-frame rearrangements. Some clones are lacking; in checked studies, under half of them reflect an unresolved V gene, and why the rest are absent is not known. V, J and clone size reflect that table, while D and trimming were determined from the DNA. In this sample the table shows about 650,000 clones, roughly 95% of which occur a single time. The top ten constitute approximately 0.1% of the sample.

The specimen sequenced was naive CD8+ T cells sorted from blood. The sample's cell subset or site, from its label and the paper: CD45RA+CCR7+. The TCR originated in a woman in her twenties or thirties in good health.

The DNA is TGTGCCAGCGGTGAAACTAGCGGGAGGCCACTAGGCACCGGGGAGCTGTTTTTT. Translated, this gives CASGETSGRPLGTGELFF. Here the chain combines TRBV28 and TRBJ2-2; 12 central nucleotides agree with TRBD2. Trimming accounts for 8 bases at V and 4 bases at J, while the number of junction bases matched to no gene is 14. The germline V gene supplies CDR1 MDHEN and CDR2 SYDVKM. The CDR3 has 18 amino acids, counting the end cysteine and phenylalanine. Kept here is only the CDR3 DNA, which spans 54 bases and is read in frame from base 1.